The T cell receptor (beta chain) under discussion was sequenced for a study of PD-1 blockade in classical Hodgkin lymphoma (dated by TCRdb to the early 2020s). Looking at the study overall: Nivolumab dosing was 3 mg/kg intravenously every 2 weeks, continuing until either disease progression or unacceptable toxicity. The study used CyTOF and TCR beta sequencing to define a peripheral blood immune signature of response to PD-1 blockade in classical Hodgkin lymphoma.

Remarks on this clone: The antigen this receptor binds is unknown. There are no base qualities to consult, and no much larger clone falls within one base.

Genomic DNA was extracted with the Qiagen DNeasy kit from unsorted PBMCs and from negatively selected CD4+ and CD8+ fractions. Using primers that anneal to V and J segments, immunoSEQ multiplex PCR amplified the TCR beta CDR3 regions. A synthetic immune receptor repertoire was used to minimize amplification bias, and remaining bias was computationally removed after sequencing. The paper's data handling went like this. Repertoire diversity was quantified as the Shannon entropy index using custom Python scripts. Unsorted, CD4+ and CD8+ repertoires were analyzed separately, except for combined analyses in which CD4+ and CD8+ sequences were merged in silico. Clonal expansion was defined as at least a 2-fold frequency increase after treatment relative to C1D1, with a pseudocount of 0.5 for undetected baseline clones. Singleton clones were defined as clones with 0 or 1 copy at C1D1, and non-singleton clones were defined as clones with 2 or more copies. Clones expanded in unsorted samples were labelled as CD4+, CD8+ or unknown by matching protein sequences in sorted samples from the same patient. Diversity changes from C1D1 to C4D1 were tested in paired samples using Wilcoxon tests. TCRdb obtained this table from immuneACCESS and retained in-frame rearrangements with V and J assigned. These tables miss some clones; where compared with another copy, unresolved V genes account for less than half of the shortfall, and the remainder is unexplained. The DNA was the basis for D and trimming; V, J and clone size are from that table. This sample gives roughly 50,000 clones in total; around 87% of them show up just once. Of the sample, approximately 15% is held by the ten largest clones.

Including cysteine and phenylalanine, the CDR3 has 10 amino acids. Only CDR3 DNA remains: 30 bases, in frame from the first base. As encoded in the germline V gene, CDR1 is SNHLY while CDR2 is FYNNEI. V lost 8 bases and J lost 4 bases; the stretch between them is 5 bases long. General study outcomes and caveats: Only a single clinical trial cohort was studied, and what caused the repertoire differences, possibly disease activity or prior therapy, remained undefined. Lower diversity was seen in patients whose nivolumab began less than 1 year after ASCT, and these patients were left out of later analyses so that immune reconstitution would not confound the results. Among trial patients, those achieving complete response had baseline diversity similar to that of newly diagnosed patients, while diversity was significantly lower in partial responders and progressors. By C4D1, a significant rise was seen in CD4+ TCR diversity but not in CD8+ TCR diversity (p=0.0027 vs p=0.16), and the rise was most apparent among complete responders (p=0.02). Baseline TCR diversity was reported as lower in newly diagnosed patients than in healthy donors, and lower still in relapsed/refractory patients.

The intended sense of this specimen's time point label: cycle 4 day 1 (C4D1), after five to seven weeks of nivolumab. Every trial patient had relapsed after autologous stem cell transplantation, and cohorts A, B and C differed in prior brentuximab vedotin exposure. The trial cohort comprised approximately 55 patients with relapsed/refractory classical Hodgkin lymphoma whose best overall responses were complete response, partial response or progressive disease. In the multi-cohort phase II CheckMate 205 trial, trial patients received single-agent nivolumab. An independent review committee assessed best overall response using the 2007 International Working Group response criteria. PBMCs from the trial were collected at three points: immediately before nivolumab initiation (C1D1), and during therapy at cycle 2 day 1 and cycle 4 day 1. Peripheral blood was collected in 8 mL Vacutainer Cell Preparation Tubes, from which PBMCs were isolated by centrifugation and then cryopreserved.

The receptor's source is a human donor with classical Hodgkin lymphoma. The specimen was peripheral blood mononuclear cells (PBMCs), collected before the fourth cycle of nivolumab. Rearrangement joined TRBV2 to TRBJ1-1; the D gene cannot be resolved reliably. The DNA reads TGTGCCAGCGGAGGCACTGAAGCTTTCTTT. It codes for CASGGTEAFF.